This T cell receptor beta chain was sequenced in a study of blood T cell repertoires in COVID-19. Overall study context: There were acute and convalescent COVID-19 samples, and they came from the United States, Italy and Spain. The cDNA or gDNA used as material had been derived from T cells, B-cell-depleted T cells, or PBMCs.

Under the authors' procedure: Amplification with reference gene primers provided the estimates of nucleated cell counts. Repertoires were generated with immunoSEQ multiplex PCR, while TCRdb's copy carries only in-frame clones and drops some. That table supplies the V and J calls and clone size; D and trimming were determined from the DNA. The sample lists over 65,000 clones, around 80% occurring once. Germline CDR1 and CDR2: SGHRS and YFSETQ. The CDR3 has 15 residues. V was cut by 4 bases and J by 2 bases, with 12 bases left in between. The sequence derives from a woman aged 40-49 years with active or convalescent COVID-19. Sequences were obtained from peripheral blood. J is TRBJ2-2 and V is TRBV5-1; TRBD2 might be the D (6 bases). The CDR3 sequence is CASSTGTFNTGELFF. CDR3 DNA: TGCGCCAGCAGCACCGGGACTTTTAACACCGGGGAGCTGTTTTTT.